Described below is a single T cell receptor (beta chain) sequence and its context. Antigen unknown. V shed 3 bases and J shed 2 bases, with 14 bases lying between them. Germline V CDR1 and CDR2: LNHDA, SQIVND (reference sequence). CDR3 length: 15 amino acids. The data derive from a study of shared clonotypes between healthy human individuals. Overall study findings and caveats: As a rule, naive subsets had a larger estimated richness than memory subsets. With several donors compared, around 5.4% of naive CD4 clonotypes were shared.

Produced via immunoSEQ multiplex PCR; TCRdb's table is partial and in-frame only. This table holds approximately 1.4 million clones, 95% to 99% found once. The V call is TRBV19, the J call TRBJ2-7; TRBD1 might be the D (5 bases). The sample taken for sequencing was naive CD4+ T cells sorted from blood. Subset meaning: CD45RA+ positively selected. The TCR was taken from a man between 25 and 39 years old in good health. The CDR3 DNA follows: TGTGCCAGTAGTATTACTGTAGACAGCCCCTACGAGCAGTACTTC. This codes for CASSITVDSPYEQYF.